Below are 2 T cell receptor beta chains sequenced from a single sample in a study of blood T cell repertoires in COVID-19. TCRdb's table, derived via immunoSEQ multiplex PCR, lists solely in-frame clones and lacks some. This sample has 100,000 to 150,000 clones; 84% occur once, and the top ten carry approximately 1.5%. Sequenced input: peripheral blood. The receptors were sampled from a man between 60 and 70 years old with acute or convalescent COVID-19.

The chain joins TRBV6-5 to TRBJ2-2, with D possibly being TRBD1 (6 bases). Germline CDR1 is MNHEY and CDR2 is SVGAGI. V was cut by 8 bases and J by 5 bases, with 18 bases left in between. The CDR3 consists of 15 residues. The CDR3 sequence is CASGQQGSGTGELFF. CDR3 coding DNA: TGTGCCAGCGGGCAACAGGGCTCTGGGACCGGGGAGCTGTTTTTT.

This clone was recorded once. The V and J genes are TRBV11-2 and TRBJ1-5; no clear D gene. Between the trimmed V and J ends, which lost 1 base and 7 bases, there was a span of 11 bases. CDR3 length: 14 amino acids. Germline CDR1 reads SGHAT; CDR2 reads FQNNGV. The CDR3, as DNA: TGTGCCAGCAGCTTAGGCCAGTCGGGGCAGCCCCAGCATTTT. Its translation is CASSLGQSGQPQHF.